The source of this T cell receptor (beta chain) is a study of T-cell memory formation after mild COVID-19. One entry per CDR3 protein, called by TCRdb with MiXCR from the 5' RACE reads. The table shows about 470,000 distinct CDR3 sequences, with around a quarter occurring only once. Trimming at V came to 6 bases and at J to 4 bases, leaving 5 bases not matched to a gene. CDR1 SEHNR and CDR2 FQNEAQ come from the germline V gene (reference sequence). CDR3 length: 15 residues. Study-wide points: Clones that contracted clustered mainly in CM and EM if CD4+ and in EMRA if CD8+. Proof of SARS-CoV-2 specificity was absent for the second-wave clones that crested on day 37.

This clonotype was observed a few times. The antigen is not known. The chain links TRBV7-9 to TRBJ2-1; 11 positions match TRBD2. The sequence derives from an adult woman who had mild COVID-19 (a few samples of this study predate the infection). Cell type and time point are not known. Sequenced material: PBMCs or a T cell subset sorted from them (not recorded which). CDR3 in DNA: TGTGCCAGCAGAACCCTAGCGGGAGGATACAATGAGCAGTTCTTC. Its protein product is CASRTLAGGYNEQFF.